One sample yielded the 4 T cell receptor beta chains listed below, sequenced in a study of T cell repertoires in cytomegalovirus infection. Their antigens remain unidentified. TCRdb called the reads again in MiXCR, with one record for every CDR3 protein. The table has some 920,000 distinct CDR3 sequences, roughly a third seen once; the top ten hold around an eighth. The sample was cultured CD8+ T cells from PBMCs, taken from culture after CMV antigen stimulation. The origin of the receptors is a human donor in good health (CMV status not recorded). Some clones in this sample may be carry-over from other donors' samples.

This clonotype was counted many times. V usage is TRBV7-2 and J usage is TRBJ2-3; D may be TRBD2 (7 bases). V dropped 7 bases and J dropped 4 bases, with 24 bases sitting between them. Per the germline V gene, CDR1 is SGHTA and CDR2 is FQGNSA. The CDR3 is made up of 17 amino acids. The CDR3 loop reads CASMIVGGPFVADTQYF. CDR3 bases: TGTGCCAGCATGATCGTGGGGGGGCCCTTTGTGGCAGATACGCAGTATTTT.

The chain uses TRBV12-3 or TRBV12-4 and TRBJ1-1; D is uncertain. CDR3 length: 15 residues. V lost 6 bases and J lost 3, with 17 bases in between. The CDR3: CASSPPLGMYTEAFF. As DNA, the CDR3 is TGTGCCAGCAGCCCTCCCTTGGGCATGTACACTGAAGCTTTCTTT.

The chain couples TRBV14 to TRBJ1-1; possible D gene TRBD1, 5 bases. V lost 3 bases and J 3 bases, leaving 11 bases between the germline ends. The CDR3 is 14 amino acids. The germline V gene has CDR1 SGHDN and CDR2 FVKESK. The CDR3 DNA sequence: TGTGCCAGCAGCCAGGCCGGGACTTACACTGAAGCTTTCTTT. Its protein is CASSQAGTYTEAFF.

V gene TRBV10-3 combines with J gene TRBJ1-3; D gene ambiguous. V dropped 4 bases and J dropped 4 bases, with 23 bases sitting between them. The CDR3 has 18 residues. In germline, CDR1 is ENHRY, CDR2 SYGVKD. The CDR3 nucleotides are TGTGCCATCAGTGCAGCCCCAGAGCGGGAAGGACTGGGAAACACCATATATTTT. This codes for CAISAAPEREGLGNTIYF.